This TCR beta chain was sequenced in a study of T cells in Graves' hyperthyroidism and ophthalmopathy. As concerns this clonotype: Antigen unknown.

Amplification yielded TCR beta CDR3 regions, with RNA transcripts as the source. The TCR CDR3 was amplified in a first-round RT-PCR using the HTBI primer set. TCRdb independently ran MiXCR on the multiplex PCR reads; one entry per CDR3 protein. The profile shows about 600,000 distinct CDR3 sequences, approximately 15% of them singletons. Study observations and caveats: A model of 13 V-J features distinguished ophthalmopathy from stable hyperthyroidism.

The trim removed 5 bases at V and 5 bases at J, leaving 8 bases unmatched. The CDR3 runs to 15 residues. Germline loops: CDR1 SEHNR, CDR2 FQNEAQ (reference sequence). The diagnostic basis comprised clinical symptoms, serum thyroxine and TRAb, thyroid ultrasound and orbital computed tomography. This TCR was recovered from a woman between 18 and 30 years old with Graves' ophthalmopathy. The sample was blood. The chain uses TRBV7-9 and TRBJ2-1, with 8 bases fitting TRBD1. CDR3 in DNA: TGTGCCAGCAGCATTCACCGGACAGGGCACAATGAGCAGTTCTTC. It translates to CASSIHRTGHNEQFF.